This T cell receptor (beta chain) was recorded in a study of metastatic and nonmetastatic thyroid tumors. TCRdb reprocessed the PCR reads via MiXCR. The table includes more than 10,000 clones, roughly 29% detected once. A few counts support this clone. Thyroid surgery had not been preceded by any treatment in any patient. Germline V gene data show CDR1 as MDHEN and CDR2 as SYDVKM. V was pared by 5 bases and J by 5 bases, with 7 bases of the junction left unmatched. The CDR3 contains 15 residues. The sample was tumor tissue. The clonotype was recovered from a male donor with papillary thyroid cancer or a benign thyroid nodule (not recorded which). Some clones in this sample may be carry-over from other donors' samples. The V gene is TRBV28, the J gene TRBJ2-3; 10 bases are a match to TRBD2. The CDR3 loop reads CASSHSSGGLDTQYF. The CDR3, as DNA: TGTGCCAGCAGTCACTCTAGCGGGGGACTAGATACGCAGTATTTT.